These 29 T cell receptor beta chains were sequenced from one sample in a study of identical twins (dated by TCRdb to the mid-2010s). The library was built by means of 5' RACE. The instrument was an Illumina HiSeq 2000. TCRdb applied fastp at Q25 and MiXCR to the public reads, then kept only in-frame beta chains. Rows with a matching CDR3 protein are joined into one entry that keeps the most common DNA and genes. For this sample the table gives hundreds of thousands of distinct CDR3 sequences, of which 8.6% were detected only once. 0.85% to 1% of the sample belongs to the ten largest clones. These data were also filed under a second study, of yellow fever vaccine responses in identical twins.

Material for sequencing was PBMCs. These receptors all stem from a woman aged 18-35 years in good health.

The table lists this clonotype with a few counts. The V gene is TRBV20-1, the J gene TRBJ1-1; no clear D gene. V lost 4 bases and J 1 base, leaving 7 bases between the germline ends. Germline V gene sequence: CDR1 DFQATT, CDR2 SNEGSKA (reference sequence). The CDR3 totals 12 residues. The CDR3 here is CSATHTNTEAFF. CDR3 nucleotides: TGCAGTGCTACACACACGAACACTGAAGCTTTCTTT.

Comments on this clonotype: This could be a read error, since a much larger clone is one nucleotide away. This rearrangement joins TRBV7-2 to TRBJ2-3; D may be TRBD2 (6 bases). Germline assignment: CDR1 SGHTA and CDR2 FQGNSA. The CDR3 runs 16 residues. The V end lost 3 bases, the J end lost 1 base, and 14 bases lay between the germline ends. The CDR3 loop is CASSLLARAGTDTQYF. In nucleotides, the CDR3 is TGTGCCAGCAGCTTGCTAGCGAGAGCGGGCACAGATACGCAGTATTTT.

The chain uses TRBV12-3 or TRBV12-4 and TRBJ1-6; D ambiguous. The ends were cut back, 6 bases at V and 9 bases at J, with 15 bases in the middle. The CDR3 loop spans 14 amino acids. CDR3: CASRELNGPSPLHF. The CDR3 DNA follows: TGTGCCAGCAGGGAGCTAAACGGGCCTTCACCCCTCCACTTT.

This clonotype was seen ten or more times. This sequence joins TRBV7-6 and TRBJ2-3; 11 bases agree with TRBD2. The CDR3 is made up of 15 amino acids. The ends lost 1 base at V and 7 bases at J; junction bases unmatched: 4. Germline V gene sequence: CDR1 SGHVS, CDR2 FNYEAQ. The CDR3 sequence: CASSLGLAGGYTQYF. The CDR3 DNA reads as TGTGCCAGCAGCTTAGGTCTAGCGGGAGGCTATACGCAGTATTTT. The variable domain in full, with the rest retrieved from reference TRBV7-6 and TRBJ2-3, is GAGVSQSPRYKVTKRGQDVALRCDPISGHVSLYWYRQALGQGPEFLTYFNYEAQQDKSGLPNDRFSAERPEGSISTLTIQRTEQRDSAMYRCASSLGLAGGYTQYFGPGTRLTVL.

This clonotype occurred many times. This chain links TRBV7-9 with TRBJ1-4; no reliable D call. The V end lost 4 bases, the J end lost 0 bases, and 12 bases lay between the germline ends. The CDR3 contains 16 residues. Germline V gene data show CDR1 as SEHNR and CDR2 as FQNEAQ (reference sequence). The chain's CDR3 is CASSSISEATNEKLFF. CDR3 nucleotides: TGTGCCAGCAGCTCAATATCGGAGGCAACTAATGAAAAACTGTTTTTT. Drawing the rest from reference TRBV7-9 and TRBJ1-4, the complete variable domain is DTGVSQNPRHKITKRGQNVTFRCDPISEHNRLYWYRQTLGQGPEFLTYFQNEAQLEKSRLLSDRFSAERPKGSFSTLEIQRTEQGDSAMYLCASSSISEATNEKLFFGSGTQLSVL.

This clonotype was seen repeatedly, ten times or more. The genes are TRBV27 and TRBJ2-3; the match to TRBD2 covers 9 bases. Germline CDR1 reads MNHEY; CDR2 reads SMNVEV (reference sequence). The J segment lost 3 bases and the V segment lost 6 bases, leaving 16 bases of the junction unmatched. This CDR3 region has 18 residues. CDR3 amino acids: CASRDARLAGVRTDTQYF. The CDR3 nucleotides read TGTGCCAGCAGAGACGCCAGATTAGCGGGAGTCAGGACAGATACGCAGTATTTT.

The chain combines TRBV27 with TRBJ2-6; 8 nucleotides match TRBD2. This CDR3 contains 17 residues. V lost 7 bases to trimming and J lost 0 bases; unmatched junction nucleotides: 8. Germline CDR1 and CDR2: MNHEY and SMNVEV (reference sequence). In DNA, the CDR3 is TGTGCCAGCAAGGGGCTAGCGGGTATCTCTGGGGCCAACGTCCTGACTTTC. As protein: CASKGLAGISGANVLTF. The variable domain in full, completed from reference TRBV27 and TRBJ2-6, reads EAQVTQNPRYLITVTGKKLTVTCSQNMNHEYMSWYRQDPGLGLRQIYYSMNVEVTDKGDVPEGYKVSRKEKRNFPLILESPSPNQTSLYFCASKGLAGISGANVLTFGAGSRLTVL.

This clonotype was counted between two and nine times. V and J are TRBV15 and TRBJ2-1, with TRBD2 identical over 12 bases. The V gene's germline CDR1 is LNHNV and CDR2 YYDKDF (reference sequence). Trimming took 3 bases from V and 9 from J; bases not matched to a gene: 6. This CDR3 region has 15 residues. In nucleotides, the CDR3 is TGTGCCACCAGCAGGAGACTAGCGGGGGAGAGTGAGCAGTTCTTC. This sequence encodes CATSRRLAGESEQFF.

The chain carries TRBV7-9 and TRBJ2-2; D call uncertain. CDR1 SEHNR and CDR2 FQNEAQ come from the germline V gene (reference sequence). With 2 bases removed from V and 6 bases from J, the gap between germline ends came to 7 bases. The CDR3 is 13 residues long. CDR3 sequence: CASSLMFSGELFF. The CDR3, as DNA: TGTGCCAGCAGCTTAATGTTTTCCGGGGAGCTGTTTTTT.

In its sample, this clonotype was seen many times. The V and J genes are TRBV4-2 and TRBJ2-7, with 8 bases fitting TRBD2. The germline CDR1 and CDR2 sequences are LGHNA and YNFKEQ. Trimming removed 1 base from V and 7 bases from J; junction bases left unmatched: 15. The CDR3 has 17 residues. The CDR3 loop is CASSQGGRSGRSVEQYF. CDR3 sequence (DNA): TGTGCCAGCAGCCAAGGAGGTAGGAGCGGGAGATCGGTAGAGCAGTACTTC.

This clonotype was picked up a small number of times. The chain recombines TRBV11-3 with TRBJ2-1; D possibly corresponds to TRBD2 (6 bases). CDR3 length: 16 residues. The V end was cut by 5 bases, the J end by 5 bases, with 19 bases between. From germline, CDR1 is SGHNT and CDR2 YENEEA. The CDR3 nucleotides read TGTGCCAGCAGCCACCCGCCGTCGCTAGCGAACAATGAGCAGTTCTTC. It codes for CASSHPPSLANNEQFF.

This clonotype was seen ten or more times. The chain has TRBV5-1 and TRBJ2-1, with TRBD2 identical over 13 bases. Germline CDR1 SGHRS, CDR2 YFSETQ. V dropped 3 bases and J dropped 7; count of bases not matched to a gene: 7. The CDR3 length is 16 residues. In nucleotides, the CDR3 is TGCGCCAGCAGCTGGACTAGCGGGAGCTTAATAAATGAGCAGTTCTTC. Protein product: CASSWTSGSLINEQFF.

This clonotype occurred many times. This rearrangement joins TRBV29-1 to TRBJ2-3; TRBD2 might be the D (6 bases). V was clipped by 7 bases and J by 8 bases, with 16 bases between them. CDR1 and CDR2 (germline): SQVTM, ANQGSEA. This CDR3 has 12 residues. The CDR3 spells CSGRRDYGTQYF. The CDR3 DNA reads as TGCAGCGGACGGAGGGATTATGGTACGCAGTATTTT.

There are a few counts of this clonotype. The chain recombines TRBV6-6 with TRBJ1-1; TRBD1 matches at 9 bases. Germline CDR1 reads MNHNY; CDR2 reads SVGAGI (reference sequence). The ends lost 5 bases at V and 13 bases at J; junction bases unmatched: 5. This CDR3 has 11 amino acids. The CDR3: CASSPGTGLFF. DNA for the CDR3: TGTGCCAGCAGTCCCGGGACAGGGCTTTTCTTT.

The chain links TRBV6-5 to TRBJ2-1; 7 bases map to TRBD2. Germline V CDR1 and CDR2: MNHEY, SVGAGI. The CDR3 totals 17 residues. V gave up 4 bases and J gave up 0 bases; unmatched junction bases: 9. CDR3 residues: CASSSPKTSSSYNEQFF. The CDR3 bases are TGTGCCAGCAGTTCTCCGAAGACTAGCAGCTCCTACAATGAGCAGTTCTTC.

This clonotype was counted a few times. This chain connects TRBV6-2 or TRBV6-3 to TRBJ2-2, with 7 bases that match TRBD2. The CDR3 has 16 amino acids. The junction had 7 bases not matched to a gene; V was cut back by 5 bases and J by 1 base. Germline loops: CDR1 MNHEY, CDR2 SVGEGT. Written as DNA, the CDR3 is TGTGCCAGCAGTCAGGCCGGGACTAAGAACACCGGGGAGCTGTTTTTT. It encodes CASSQAGTKNTGELFF.

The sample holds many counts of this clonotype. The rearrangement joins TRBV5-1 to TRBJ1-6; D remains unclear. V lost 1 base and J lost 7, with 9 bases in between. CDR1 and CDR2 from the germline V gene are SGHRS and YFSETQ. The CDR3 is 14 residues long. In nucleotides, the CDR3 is TGCGCCAGCAGCTTGCTGCAGGAGAATTCACCCCTCCACTTT. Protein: CASSLLQENSPLHF.

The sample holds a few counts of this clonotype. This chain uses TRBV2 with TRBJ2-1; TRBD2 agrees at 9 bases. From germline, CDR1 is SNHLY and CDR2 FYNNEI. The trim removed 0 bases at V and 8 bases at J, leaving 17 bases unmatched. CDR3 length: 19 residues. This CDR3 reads CASSEALQGGSGRWDEQFF. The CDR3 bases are TGTGCCAGCAGTGAAGCGCTTCAGGGGGGCAGCGGGAGGTGGGATGAGCAGTTCTTC.

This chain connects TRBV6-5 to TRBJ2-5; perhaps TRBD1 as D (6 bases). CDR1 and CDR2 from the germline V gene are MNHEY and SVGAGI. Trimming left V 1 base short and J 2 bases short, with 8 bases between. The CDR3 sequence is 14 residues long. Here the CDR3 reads CASSYWTEQETQYF. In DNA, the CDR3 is TGTGCCAGCAGTTACTGGACAGAGCAAGAGACCCAGTACTTC.

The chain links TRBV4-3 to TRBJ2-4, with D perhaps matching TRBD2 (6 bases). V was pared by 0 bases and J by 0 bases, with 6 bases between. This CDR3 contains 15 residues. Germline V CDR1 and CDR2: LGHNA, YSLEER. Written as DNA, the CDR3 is TGCGCCAGCAGCCAAGACGGGAGAGCCAAAAACATTCAGTACTTC. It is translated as CASSQDGRAKNIQYF.

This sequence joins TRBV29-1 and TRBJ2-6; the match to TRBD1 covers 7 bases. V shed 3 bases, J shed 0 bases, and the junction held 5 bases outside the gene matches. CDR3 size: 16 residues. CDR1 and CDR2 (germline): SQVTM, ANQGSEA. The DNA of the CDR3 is TGCAGCGTTGAGGGACAGACAACCTCTGGGGCCAACGTCCTGACTTTC. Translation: CSVEGQTTSGANVLTF.

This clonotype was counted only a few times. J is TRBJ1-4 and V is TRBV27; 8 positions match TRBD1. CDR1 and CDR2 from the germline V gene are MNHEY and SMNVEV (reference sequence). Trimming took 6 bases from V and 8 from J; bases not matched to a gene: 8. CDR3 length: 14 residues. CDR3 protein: CASRKTGGGEKLFF. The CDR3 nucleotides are TGTGCCAGCAGAAAAACAGGGGGGGGGGAAAAACTGTTTTTT.

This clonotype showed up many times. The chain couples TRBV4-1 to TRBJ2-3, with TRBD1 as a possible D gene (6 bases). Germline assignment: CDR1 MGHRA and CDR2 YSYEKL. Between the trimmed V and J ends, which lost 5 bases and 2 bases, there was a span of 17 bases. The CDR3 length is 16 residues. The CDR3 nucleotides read TGCGCCAGCAGCTATTCCGGGACAAAGCACACAGATACGCAGTATTTT. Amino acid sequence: CASSYSGTKHTDTQYF.

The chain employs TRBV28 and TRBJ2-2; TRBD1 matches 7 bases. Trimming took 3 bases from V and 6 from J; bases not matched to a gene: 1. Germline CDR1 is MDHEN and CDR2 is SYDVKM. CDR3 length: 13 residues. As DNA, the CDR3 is TGTGCCAGCAGTTTTAGGGGGCCCGGGGAGCTGTTTTTT. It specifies CASSFRGPGELFF.

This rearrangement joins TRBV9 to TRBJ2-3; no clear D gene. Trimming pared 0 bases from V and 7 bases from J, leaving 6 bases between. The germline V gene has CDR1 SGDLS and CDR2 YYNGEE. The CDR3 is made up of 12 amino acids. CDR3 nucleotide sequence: TGTGCCAGCAGCGTAGAAGGTCATACGCAGTATTTT. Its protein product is CASSVEGHTQYF.

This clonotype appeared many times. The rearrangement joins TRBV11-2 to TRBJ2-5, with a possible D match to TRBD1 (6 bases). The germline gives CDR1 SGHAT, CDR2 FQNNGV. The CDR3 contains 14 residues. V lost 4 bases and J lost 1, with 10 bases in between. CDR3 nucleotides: TGTGCCAGCAGCTCCGGACAGTTCCAAGAGACCCAGTACTTC. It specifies CASSSGQFQETQYF.

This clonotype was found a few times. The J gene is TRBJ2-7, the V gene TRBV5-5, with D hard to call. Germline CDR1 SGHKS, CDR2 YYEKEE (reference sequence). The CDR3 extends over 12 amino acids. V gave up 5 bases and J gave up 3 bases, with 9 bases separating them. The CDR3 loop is CASRSGNYEQYF. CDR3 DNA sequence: TGTGCCAGCAGGTCAGGTAACTACGAGCAGTACTTC.

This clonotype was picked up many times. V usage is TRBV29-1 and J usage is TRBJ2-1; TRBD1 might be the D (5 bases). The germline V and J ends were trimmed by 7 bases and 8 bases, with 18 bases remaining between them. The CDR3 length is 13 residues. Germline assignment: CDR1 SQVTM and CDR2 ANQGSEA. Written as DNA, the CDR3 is TGCAGCGGAGAGGACACCCAAGGCGATGAGCAGTTCTTC. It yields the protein CSGEDTQGDEQFF.

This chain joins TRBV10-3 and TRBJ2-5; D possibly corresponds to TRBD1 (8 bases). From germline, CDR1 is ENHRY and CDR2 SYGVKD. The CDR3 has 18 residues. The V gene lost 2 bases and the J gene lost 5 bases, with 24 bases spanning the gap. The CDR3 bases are TGTGCCATCAGTGAGCCGAGGACAGGGAGGGATATGGGGGAGACCCAGTACTTC. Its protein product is CAISEPRTGRDMGETQYF.